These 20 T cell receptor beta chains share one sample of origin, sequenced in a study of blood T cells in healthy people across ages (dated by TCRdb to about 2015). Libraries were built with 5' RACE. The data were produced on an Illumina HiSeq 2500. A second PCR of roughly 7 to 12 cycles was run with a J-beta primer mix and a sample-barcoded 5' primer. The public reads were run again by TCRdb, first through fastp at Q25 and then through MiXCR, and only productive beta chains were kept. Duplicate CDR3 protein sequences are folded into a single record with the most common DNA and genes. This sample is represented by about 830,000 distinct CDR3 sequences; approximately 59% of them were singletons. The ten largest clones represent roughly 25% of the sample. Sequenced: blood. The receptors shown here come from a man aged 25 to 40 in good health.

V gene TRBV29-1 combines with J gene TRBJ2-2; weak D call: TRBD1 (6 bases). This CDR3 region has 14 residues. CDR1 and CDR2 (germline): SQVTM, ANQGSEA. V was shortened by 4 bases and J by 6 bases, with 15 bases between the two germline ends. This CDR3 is CSVVDRRISGELFF. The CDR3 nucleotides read TGCAGCGTTGTCGACAGGCGAATCTCCGGGGAGCTGTTTTTT.

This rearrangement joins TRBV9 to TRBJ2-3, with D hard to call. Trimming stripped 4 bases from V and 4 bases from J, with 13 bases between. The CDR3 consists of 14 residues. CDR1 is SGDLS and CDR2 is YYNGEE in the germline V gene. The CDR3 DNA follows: TGTGCCAGCAGCTCAGCTATCCCCCCAGATACGCAGTATTTT. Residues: CASSSAIPPDTQYF.

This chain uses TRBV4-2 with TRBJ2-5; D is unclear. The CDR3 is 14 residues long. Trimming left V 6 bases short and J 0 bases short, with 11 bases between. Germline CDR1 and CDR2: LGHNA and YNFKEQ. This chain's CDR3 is CASSFDQNQETQYF. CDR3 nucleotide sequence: TGTGCCAGCAGTTTTGACCAGAACCAAGAGACCCAGTACTTC.

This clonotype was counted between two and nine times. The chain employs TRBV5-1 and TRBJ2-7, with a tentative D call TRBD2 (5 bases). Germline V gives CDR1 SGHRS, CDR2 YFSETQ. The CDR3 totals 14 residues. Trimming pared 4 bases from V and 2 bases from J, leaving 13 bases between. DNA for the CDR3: TGCGCCAGCAGCAGAGACCGGAGGACCTACGAGCAGTACTTC. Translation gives CASSRDRRTYEQYF.

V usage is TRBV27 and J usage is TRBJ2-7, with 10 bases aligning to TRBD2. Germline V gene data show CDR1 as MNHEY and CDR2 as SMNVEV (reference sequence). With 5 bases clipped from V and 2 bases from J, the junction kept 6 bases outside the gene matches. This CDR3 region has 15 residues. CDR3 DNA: TGTGCCAGCAGTAGAAGCGGGGGGGAAACCTACGAGCAGTACTTC. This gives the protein CASSRSGGETYEQYF.

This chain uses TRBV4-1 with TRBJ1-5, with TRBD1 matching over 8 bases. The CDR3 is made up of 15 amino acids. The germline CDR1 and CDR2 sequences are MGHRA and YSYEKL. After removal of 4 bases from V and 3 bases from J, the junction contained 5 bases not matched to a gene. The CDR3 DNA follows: TGCGCCAGCAGCCCAGACAGGGGTCCCAATCAGCCCCAGCATTTT. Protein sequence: CASSPDRGPNQPQHF.

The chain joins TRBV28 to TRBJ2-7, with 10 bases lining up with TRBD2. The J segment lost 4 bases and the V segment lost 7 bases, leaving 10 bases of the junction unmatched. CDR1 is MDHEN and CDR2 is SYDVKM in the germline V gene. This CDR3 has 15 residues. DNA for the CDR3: TGTGCCAGCACCTCGAGGGCTAGCGGGGGATACGAGCAGTACTTC. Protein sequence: CASTSRASGGYEQYF.

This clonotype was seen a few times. The CDR3 spells CASSLVWVGLAGTGELFF. The CDR3 bases are TGTGCCAGCAGCTTAGTCTGGGTGGGCCTAGCGGGGACCGGGGAGCTGTTTTTT. This chain links TRBV7-2 with TRBJ2-2; TRBD2 agrees at 9 bases. This CDR3 is built from 18 residues. CDR1 is SGHTA and CDR2 is FQGNSA in the germline V gene. J gave up 5 bases and V 1 base, and 11 bases lay outside the gene matches.

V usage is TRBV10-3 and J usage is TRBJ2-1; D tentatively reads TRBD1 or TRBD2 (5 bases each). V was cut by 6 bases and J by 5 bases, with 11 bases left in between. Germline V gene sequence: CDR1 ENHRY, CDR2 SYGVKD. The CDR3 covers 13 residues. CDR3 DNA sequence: TGTGCCATCAGCGGGGCTGGGGACAATGAGCAGTTCTTC. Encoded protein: CAISGAGDNEQFF.

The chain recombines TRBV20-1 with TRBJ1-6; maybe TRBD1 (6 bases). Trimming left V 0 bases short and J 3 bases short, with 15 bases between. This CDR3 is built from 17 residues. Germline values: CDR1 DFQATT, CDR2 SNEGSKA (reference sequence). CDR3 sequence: CSARDYGGANYNSPLHF. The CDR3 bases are TGCAGTGCTAGAGATTACGGGGGGGCGAACTATAATTCACCCCTCCACTTT.

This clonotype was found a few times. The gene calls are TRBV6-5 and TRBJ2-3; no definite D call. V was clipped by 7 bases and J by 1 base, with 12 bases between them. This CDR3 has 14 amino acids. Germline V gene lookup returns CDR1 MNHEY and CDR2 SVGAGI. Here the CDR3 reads CASTRLLGTDTQYF. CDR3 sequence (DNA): TGTGCCAGCACTCGACTTTTGGGCACAGATACGCAGTATTTT.

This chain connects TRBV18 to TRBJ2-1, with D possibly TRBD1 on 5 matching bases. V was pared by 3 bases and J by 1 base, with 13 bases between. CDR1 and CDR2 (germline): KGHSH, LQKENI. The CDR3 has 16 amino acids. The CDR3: CASSPRQLQSYNEQFF. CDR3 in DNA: TGTGCCAGCTCACCCCGACAGCTCCAATCCTACAATGAGCAGTTCTTC.

CDR3 region: CASSYSGGGHEQFF. The CDR3 bases are TGTGCCAGCAGTTACTCCGGCGGGGGGCATGAGCAGTTCTTC. The chain combines TRBV6-2 or TRBV6-3 with TRBJ2-1, with 8 positions matching TRBD2. The CDR3 is 14 amino acids. CDR1 MNHEY and CDR2 SVGEGT come from the germline V gene. Germline trimming cut 0 bases from V and 8 bases from J; bases unmatched to any gene: 3.

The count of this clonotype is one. For the CDR3, the DNA is TGCAGTGCTGGTACAGTCGCTTACACCTTC. Amino acid sequence: CSAGTVAYTF. The chain employs TRBV20-1 and TRBJ1-2, with D unclear. Per the germline V gene, CDR1 is DFQATT and CDR2 is SNEGSKA (reference sequence). The V end lost 5 bases, the J end lost 11 bases, and 12 bases lay between the germline ends. CDR3 length equals 10 residues.

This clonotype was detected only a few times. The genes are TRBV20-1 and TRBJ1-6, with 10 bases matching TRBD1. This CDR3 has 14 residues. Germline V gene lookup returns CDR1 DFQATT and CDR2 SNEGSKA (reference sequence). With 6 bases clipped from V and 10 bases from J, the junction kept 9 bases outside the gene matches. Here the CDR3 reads CSAAPGQGDSPLHF. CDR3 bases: TGCAGTGCCGCCCCCGGACAGGGGGACTCACCCCTCCACTTT.

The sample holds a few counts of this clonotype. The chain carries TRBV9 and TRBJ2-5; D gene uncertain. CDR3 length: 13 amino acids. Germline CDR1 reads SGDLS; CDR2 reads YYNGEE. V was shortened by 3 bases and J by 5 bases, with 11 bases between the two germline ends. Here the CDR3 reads CASSAGPFETQYF. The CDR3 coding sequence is TGTGCCAGCAGCGCCGGACCTTTTGAGACCCAGTACTTC.

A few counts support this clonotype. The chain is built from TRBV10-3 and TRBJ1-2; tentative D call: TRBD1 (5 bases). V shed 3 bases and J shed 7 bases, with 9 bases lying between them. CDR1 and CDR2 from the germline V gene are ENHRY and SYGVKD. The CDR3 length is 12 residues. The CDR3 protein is CAISDDSFGYTF. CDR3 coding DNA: TGTGCCATCAGTGATGACAGCTTTGGCTACACCTTC.

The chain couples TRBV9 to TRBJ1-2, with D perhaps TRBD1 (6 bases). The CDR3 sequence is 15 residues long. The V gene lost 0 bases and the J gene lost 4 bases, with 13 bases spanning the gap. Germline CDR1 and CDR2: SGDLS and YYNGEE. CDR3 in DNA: TGTGCCAGCAGCGTAGGTAGGGGGGAGGTCTATGGCTACACCTTC. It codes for CASSVGRGEVYGYTF.

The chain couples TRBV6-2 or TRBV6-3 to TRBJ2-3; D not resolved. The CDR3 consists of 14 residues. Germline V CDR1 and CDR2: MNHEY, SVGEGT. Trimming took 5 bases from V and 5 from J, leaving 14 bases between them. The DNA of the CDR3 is TGTGCCAGCAGTGACGACGGGTTCGGAGATACGCAGTATTTT. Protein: CASSDDGFGDTQYF.

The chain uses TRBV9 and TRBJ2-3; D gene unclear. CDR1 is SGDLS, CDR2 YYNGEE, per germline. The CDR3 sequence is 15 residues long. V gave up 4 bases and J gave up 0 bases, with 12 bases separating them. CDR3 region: CASSPFAVSTDTQYF. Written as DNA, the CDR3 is TGTGCCAGCAGCCCCTTTGCGGTTAGCACAGATACGCAGTATTTT.